The 15 T cell receptor beta chains in this list originate from one sample, sequenced in a study of Ad26.COV2.S vaccination and SARS-CoV-2 variants. Treatment here: some 20 received Ad26.COV2.S at low or high dose, single or two shots; several received placebo; per-sample allocation not given. The study sampled participants on day 63 after the first vaccine or placebo injection. Here immunoSEQ multiplex PCR was the method, and the copy in TCRdb shows in-frame clones only, minus some. The table has over 400,000 clones, 90% seen once. Source: peripheral blood, taken in a trial of Ad26.COV2.S vaccine versus placebo. These receptors were obtained from a person between 18 and 65 years old who received the Ad26.COV2.S COVID-19 vaccine or a placebo.

This clone was detected a few times. Other DNA variants within this sample encode the same CDR3. The rearrangement joins TRBV4-2 to TRBJ2-7, with D perhaps being TRBD1 or TRBD2 (5 bases each). CDR1 LGHNA and CDR2 YNFKEQ come from the germline V gene. V dropped 1 base and J dropped 0 bases, with 7 bases sitting between them. The CDR3 is 14 amino acids. CDR3 residues: CASSQGGTSYEQYF. In DNA form, the CDR3 reads TGTGCCAGCAGCCAAGGAGGGACCTCCTACGAGCAGTACTTC.

The V call is TRBV4-3, the J call TRBJ2-7; D is undetermined. V was clipped by 0 bases and J by 4 bases, with 7 bases between them. The CDR3 is made up of 13 amino acids. From germline, CDR1 is LGHNA and CDR2 YSLEER. The DNA of the CDR3 is TGCGCCAGCAGCCAAGATGGCGAGTACGAGCAGTACTTC. Translation: CASSQDGEYEQYF.

The genes are TRBV6-2 or TRBV6-3 and TRBJ2-2; 13 positions agree with TRBD2. The germline CDR1 and CDR2 sequences are MNHEY and SVGEGT. Germline trimming cut 3 bases from V and 6 bases from J; bases unmatched to any gene: 4. The CDR3 extends over 16 amino acids. In DNA form, the CDR3 reads TGTGCCAGCAGTTATCGGACTAGCGGGAGATCCGGGGAGCTGTTTTTT. This sequence encodes CASSYRTSGRSGELFF.

V and J are TRBV5-5 and TRBJ2-1; TRBD2 agrees at 12 bases. Trimming at V came to 1 base and at J to 9 bases, leaving 17 bases not matched to a gene. The CDR3 spans 19 residues. CDR1 is SGHKS and CDR2 is YYEKEE in the germline V gene (reference sequence). CDR3 nucleotides: TGTGCCAGCAGCTTGTCTCAGGACCAGACTAGCGGGAGAAGAGGTGAGCAGTTCTTC. It specifies CASSLSQDQTSGRRGEQFF.

CDR3: CASSSDRVPDTQYF. The CDR3 coding sequence is TGCGCCAGCAGCTCCGACAGGGTCCCAGATACGCAGTATTTT. This chain connects TRBV5-1 to TRBJ2-3, with 7 nucleotides matching TRBD1. The germline CDR1 and CDR2 sequences are SGHRS and YFSETQ. The CDR3 is 14 amino acids. V was clipped by 3 bases and J by 4 bases; unmatched bases: 5.

A few counts support this clone. This chain connects TRBV27 to TRBJ1-1, with 7 positions matching TRBD1. The V gene's germline CDR1 is MNHEY and CDR2 SMNVEV (reference sequence). CDR3 size: 14 residues. The ends lost 2 bases at V and 4 bases at J; junction bases unmatched: 4. As DNA, the CDR3 is TGTGCCAGCAGTTTAAGAACAGGGGCCACTGAAGCTTTCTTT. Translated: CASSLRTGATEAFF.

This clone was counted once. This rearrangement joins TRBV28 to TRBJ2-7; the match to TRBD2 covers 8 bases. CDR1 and CDR2 from the germline V gene are MDHEN and SYDVKM. CDR3 length: 14 residues. V shed 3 bases, J shed 4 bases, and the junction held 5 bases outside the gene matches. As DNA, the CDR3 is TGTGCCAGCAGTTTCTGGGCGGGAGGATACGAGCAGTACTTC. This sequence encodes CASSFWAGGYEQYF.

J is TRBJ2-3 and V is TRBV18; unclear D gene. The CDR3 consists of 14 residues. The V and J ends lost 1 base and 0 bases respectively, with 5 bases between them. Germline loops: CDR1 KGHSH, CDR2 LQKENI. CDR3 sequence: CASSPQRSTDTQYF. CDR3 coding DNA: TGTGCCAGCTCACCACAAAGAAGCACAGATACGCAGTATTTT.

This clone was detected only once. This CDR3 is CASSLRTGGLAEGNEQFF. DNA for the CDR3: TGCGCCAGCAGCTTGAGGACAGGGGGTCTGGCGGAGGGGAATGAGCAGTTCTTC. The chain joins TRBV5-1 to TRBJ2-1; 10 bases are a match to TRBD1. V lost 1 base and J lost 7; bases outside the gene matches: 14. This CDR3 spans 18 amino acids. Germline V lookup: CDR1 SGHRS, CDR2 YFSETQ.

V gene TRBV12-3 or TRBV12-4 combines with J gene TRBJ1-2; perhaps TRBD1 as D (6 bases). The ends were cut back, 10 bases at V and 8 bases at J, with 14 bases in the middle. The length of the CDR3 is 11 residues. The CDR3 region has the DNA TGTGCCACCACCAGGGGTTCCGGCTACACCTTC. Its protein product is CATTRGSGYTF.

The chain is built from TRBV6-4 and TRBJ1-3, with TRBD1 as a possible D gene (6 bases). Germline V gene data show CDR1 as MRHNA and CDR2 as SNTAGT. The CDR3 extends over 15 amino acids. Trimming pared 9 bases from V and 0 bases from J, leaving 15 bases between. This chain's CDR3 is CARADSTGSGNTIYF. The CDR3 DNA reads as TGTGCCAGGGCGGACTCGACAGGCTCTGGAAACACCATATATTTT.

This clone appeared a single time. CDR3 protein: CASRQLSGRSSYNEQFF. CDR3 bases: TGTGCCAGCAGACAACTCAGCGGGAGATCATCATACAATGAGCAGTTCTTC. This chain connects TRBV28 to TRBJ2-1; 8 positions agree with TRBD2. The CDR3 consists of 17 residues. The germline CDR1 and CDR2 sequences are MDHEN and SYDVKM. With V trimmed by 6 bases and J by 4 bases, 14 bases remained unmatched.

The J gene is TRBJ1-6, the V gene TRBV7-8, with TRBD1 matching over 10 bases. With 5 bases clipped from V and 14 bases from J, the junction kept 18 bases outside the gene matches. Germline loops: CDR1 SGHVS, CDR2 FQNEAQ. This CDR3 spans 17 amino acids. The CDR3 nucleotides are TGTGCCAGCAGCCACTCTAGGGGACAGGGGCCTTCGAGGGCCCTCCACTTT. Protein sequence: CASSHSRGQGPSRALHF.

The J gene is TRBJ1-2, the V gene TRBV9; 7 nucleotides agree with TRBD1. This CDR3 region has 15 residues. From germline, CDR1 is SGDLS and CDR2 YYNGEE. The trim removed 3 bases at V and 4 bases at J, leaving 9 bases unmatched. Written as DNA, the CDR3 is TGTGCCAGCAGCGAGCAGAATTCAGGGGGCTATGGCTACACCTTC. Its translation: CASSEQNSGGYGYTF.

The chain combines TRBV7-9 with TRBJ2-7, with D perhaps TRBD2 (5 bases). Trimming shortened V by 5 bases and J by 0 bases, and 14 bases separated the two germline ends. CDR1 is SEHNR, CDR2 FQNEAQ, per germline (reference sequence). The CDR3 sequence is 15 residues long. The CDR3 DNA follows: TGTGCCAGCAGCCCTAAATCTAGCACCTCCTACGAGCAGTACTTC. This gives the protein CASSPKSSTSYEQYF.